The entry below gives a single TCR beta chain sequence along with its context. Its target is unknown. These data belong to a study of shared clonotypes between healthy human individuals. General study points: Against clonotypes common to all four donors, non-shared ones had lower generation probabilities.

The CDR3 has 19 amino acids. The trim removed 3 bases at V and 1 base at J, leaving 15 bases unmatched. Germline V lookup: CDR1 MGHRA, CDR2 YSYEKL. The repertoire was sequenced with immunoSEQ multiplex PCR; TCRdb's copy has only in-frame clones and lacks some. The table shows fewer than 1.6 million clones, with 98% occurring only once. This clonotype was obtained from a young man in good health. This rearrangement joins TRBV4-1 to TRBJ1-2, with 9 bases that match TRBD1. Source material: naive CD4+ T cells sorted from blood. Subset of the sample: CD45RA+ positively selected. In nucleotides, the CDR3 is TGCGCCAGCAGCCAGGGAGGGAGGGACAGGGTACTCGTTAACTATGGCTACACCTTC. Its protein product is CASSQGGRDRVLVNYGYTF.